The 24 T cell receptor beta chains listed next were all sequenced from one sample in a study of neurological immune-mediated disorders. In TCRdb, the 5' RACE reads were re-called with MiXCR into one record per CDR3 protein. Of tens of thousands of distinct CDR3 sequences listed, about 4.1% were seen once; the top ten hold roughly 2%. What was sequenced was PBMCs. These TCRs come from a man younger than 45 with multiple sclerosis.

The chain recombines TRBV5-1 with TRBJ1-4; D is possibly TRBD1 (5 bases). Trimming removed 4 bases from V and 11 bases from J, with 27 bases in between. The CDR3 length is 17 residues. CDR1 is SGHRS and CDR2 is YFSETQ in the germline V gene. CDR3 sequence (DNA): TGCGCCAGCAGCGCTGCCCTCAGGACATGGATGATCGAGAAACTGTTTTTT. This gives the protein CASSAALRTWMIEKLFF. Full variable domain (outside the CDR3, taken from reference TRBV5-1 and TRBJ1-4): KAGVTQTPRYLIKTRGQQVTLSCSPISGHRSVSWYQQTPGQGLQFLFEYFSETQRNKGNFPGRFSGRQFSNSRSEMNVSTLELGDSALYLCASSAALRTWMIEKLFFGSGTQLSVL.

This clonotype was picked up many times. This chain connects TRBV15 to TRBJ2-3, with D perhaps TRBD1 or TRBD2 (5 bases each). V shed 4 bases and J shed 5 bases, with 13 bases lying between them. The CDR3 is made up of 14 amino acids. Germline V gene lookup returns CDR1 LNHNV and CDR2 YYDKDF (reference sequence). CDR3: CATSNDLRGDTQYF. CDR3 bases: TGTGCCACCAGCAACGACTTGAGGGGAGATACGCAGTATTTT.

This clonotype showed up many times. The chain recombines TRBV7-9 with TRBJ1-1; D call uncertain. Germline values: CDR1 SEHNR, CDR2 FQNEAQ (reference sequence). The CDR3 loop spans 13 amino acids. V was clipped by 2 bases and J by 3 bases, with 7 bases between them. The chain's CDR3 is CASSLPSYTEAFF. The CDR3 DNA reads TGTGCCAGCAGCTTACCCAGTTACACTGAAGCTTTCTTT.

This clonotype showed up many times. The rearrangement joins TRBV5-1 to TRBJ1-5; 7 bases are shared with TRBD1. In germline, CDR1 is SGHRS, CDR2 YFSETQ. This CDR3 region has 19 residues. V lost 0 bases, J lost 0 bases, and 12 bases stayed unmatched. The CDR3 region has the DNA TGCGCCAGCAGCTTGGCCGGTCGGGACAGACCATATAGCAATCAGCCCCAGCATTTT. The encoded protein is CASSLAGRDRPYSNQPQHF.

There are many counts of this clonotype. This CDR3 reads CASIRGRYMNTEAFF. The CDR3 nucleotides are TGTGCCAGCATCCGTGGCAGATACATGAACACTGAAGCTTTCTTT. The chain employs TRBV6-2 or TRBV6-3 and TRBJ1-1; D remains unclear. The CDR3 loop spans 15 amino acids. V was cut by 7 bases and J by 0 bases, with 15 bases left in between. Looked up from germline, CDR1 is MNHEY and CDR2 is SVGEGT.

This clonotype has just a few counts. The J gene is TRBJ2-3, the V gene TRBV7-2; 7 bases align to TRBD2. CDR1 is SGHTA, CDR2 FQGNSA, per germline. V gave up 3 bases and J gave up 0 bases; unmatched junction bases: 3. The CDR3 has 15 amino acids. The CDR3, as DNA: TGTGCCAGCAGCTTCAGGCGGGGGAGCACAGATACGCAGTATTTT. Translating it yields CASSFRRGSTDTQYF.

The sample holds many counts of this clonotype. The chain has TRBV27 and TRBJ2-7; possible D gene TRBD1, 6 bases. Deletions cut 6 bases from V and 5 bases from J, with 20 bases between. The germline V gene encodes CDR1 MNHEY and CDR2 SMNVEV (reference sequence). The CDR3 is 15 amino acids. CDR3 bases: TGTGCCAGCAGCCAAAATACCAGGGGATTAAACGAGCAGTACTTC. This codes for CASSQNTRGLNEQYF.

The rearrangement links TRBV10-3 to TRBJ2-7; D not resolved. V lost 4 bases, J lost 6 bases, and 16 bases lay in between. Germline CDR1 is ENHRY and CDR2 is SYGVKD. The CDR3 is made up of 14 amino acids. The CDR3 DNA reads as TGTGCCATCAGTGGACTCCTCATAGGTGGCGAGCAGTACTTC. Translated: CAISGLLIGGEQYF.

This clonotype was found a few times. The genes are TRBV20-1 and TRBJ1-4; 9 bases fit TRBD1. The CDR3 has 15 residues. With V trimmed by 6 bases and J by 6 bases, 11 bases remained unmatched. Germline assignment: CDR1 DFQATT and CDR2 SNEGSKA (reference sequence). The CDR3 sequence: CSASQLGDRDEKLFF. The CDR3 DNA reads TGCAGTGCCAGCCAACTGGGGGACAGGGATGAAAAACTGTTTTTT.

This clonotype was seen at least ten times. V usage is TRBV27 and J usage is TRBJ2-7, with 10 bases fitting TRBD2. Germline-derived CDR1 and CDR2 are MNHEY and SMNVEV (reference sequence). Trimming removed 7 bases from V and 5 bases from J; junction bases left unmatched: 11. The CDR3 sequence is 15 residues long. The DNA for the CDR3 is TGTGCCAGCACCCCCAGAGCGGGGGGGTTCCACGAGCAGTACTTC. It specifies CASTPRAGGFHEQYF.

The table lists this clonotype with many counts. The chain links TRBV9 to TRBJ2-3, with D perhaps TRBD1 (5 bases). Germline V gives CDR1 SGDLS, CDR2 YYNGEE. The CDR3 is made up of 14 amino acids. V dropped 4 bases and J dropped 2 bases, with 11 bases sitting between them. CDR3 nucleotides: TGTGCCAGCAGCCCCCAGACAGCCACAGATACGCAGTATTTT. It yields the protein CASSPQTATDTQYF.

This clonotype was recorded at least ten times. The germline gene is not matched at one end of the junction; a read error may be the cause. The chain links TRBV13 to TRBJ2-7; D possibly matches TRBD1 or TRBD2 (5 bases each). Per germline, CDR1 PRHDT and CDR2 FYEKMQ (reference sequence). There are 13 residues in the CDR3. CDR3 loop: CASSRGRGAGMSF. The CDR3 DNA is TGTGCCAGCAGCCGAGGCCGGGGCGCCGGGATGTCCTTC. Combining the CDR3 with reference TRBV13 and TRBJ2-7 gives the whole variable domain AAGVIQSPRHLIKEKRETATLKCYPIPRHDTVYWYQQGPGQDPQFLISFYEKMQSDKGSIPDRFSAQQFSDYHSELNMSSLELGDSALYFCASSRGRGAGMSFGPGTRLTVT.

This clonotype was seen many times. This chain links TRBV20-1 with TRBJ1-1; D remains unclear. The CDR3 spans 14 residues. V lost 6 bases and J lost 1, with 15 bases in between. Per germline, CDR1 DFQATT and CDR2 SNEGSKA (reference sequence). CDR3 amino acids: CSASTPVGNTEAFF. CDR3 nucleotide sequence: TGCAGTGCCTCCACCCCGGTAGGGAACACTGAAGCTTTCTTT.

This clonotype was counted ten times or more. This chain links TRBV5-1 with TRBJ2-1; the match to TRBD2 covers 7 bases. This CDR3 spans 15 amino acids. CDR1 and CDR2 (germline): SGHRS, YFSETQ. V lost 2 bases to trimming and J lost 3 bases; unmatched junction nucleotides: 5. Written as DNA, the CDR3 is TGCGCCAGCAGCTTCAGCGGGGAGAACTACAATGAGCAGTTCTTC. It codes for CASSFSGENYNEQFF.

This chain uses TRBV12-3 or TRBV12-4 with TRBJ1-2, with TRBD1 as a possible D gene (5 bases). The CDR3 runs 17 residues. V shed 1 base and J shed 2 bases, with 17 bases lying between them. CDR3 region: CASSLGAGTLLNYGYTF. CDR3 in DNA: TGTGCCAGCAGTTTAGGGGCAGGGACCCTGTTGAACTATGGCTACACCTTC.

This clonotype has ten or more counts. V usage is TRBV19 and J usage is TRBJ1-2, with D hard to call. This CDR3 region has 12 residues. Germline V gene sequence: CDR1 LNHDA, CDR2 SQIVND (reference sequence). Trimming removed 5 bases at V and 3 bases at J, with 7 bases between. CDR3 nucleotide sequence: TGTGCCAGTAGTGTGGACGACTATGGCTACACCTTC. Amino acid sequence: CASSVDDYGYTF.

The table lists this clonotype with many counts. The V gene is TRBV24-1, the J gene TRBJ2-5; 10 bases line up with TRBD1. The CDR3 totals 15 residues. V trimming: 5 bases; J trimming: 5 bases; junction bases outside the gene matches: 7. CDR1 is KGHDR, CDR2 SFDVKD, per germline. DNA for the CDR3: TGTGCCACCAGTGGCGCGACAGGGGGCTTGGAGACCCAGTACTTC. Encoded protein: CATSGATGGLETQYF.

Concerning this clonotype: A junction boundary mismatches the germline segment, possibly from a read error. The chain is built from TRBV27 and TRBJ1-6; 8 nucleotides line up with TRBD1. Germline CDR1 MNHEY, CDR2 SMNVEV (reference sequence). The CDR3 has 16 residues. CDR3 protein: CASSLYSPGGSSPLNF. CDR3 coding DNA: TGTGCCAGCAGTTTATATTCGCCAGGGGGCTCTTCACCCCTCAACTTT.

The chain couples TRBV7-2 to TRBJ2-3; 11 positions agree with TRBD2. Trimming removed 4 bases from V and 4 bases from J; junction bases left unmatched: 10. The CDR3 runs to 17 residues. Germline values: CDR1 SGHTA, CDR2 FQGNSA. CDR3 sequence reads: CASSSQNAGLAADTQYF. The CDR3 DNA follows: TGTGCCAGCAGCTCACAGAATGCGGGACTAGCGGCAGATACGCAGTATTTT.

The genes are TRBV5-1 and TRBJ2-7; D is possibly TRBD1 or TRBD2 (6 bases each). Germline V gene sequence: CDR1 SGHRS, CDR2 YFSETQ. The CDR3 length is 13 residues. Trimming pared 4 bases from V and 11 bases from J, leaving 19 bases between. The CDR3 DNA follows: TGCGCCAGCAGCCGGAGGGGGGAGGTTAGGAAGTACTTC. Protein sequence: CASSRRGEVRKYF.

At least ten counts were recorded for this clonotype. The chain is built from TRBV20-1 and TRBJ2-7; TRBD1 matches at 10 bases. Germline values: CDR1 DFQATT, CDR2 SNEGSKA (reference sequence). There are 14 residues in the CDR3. J was trimmed by 3 bases and V by 8 bases; bases with no gene match: 10. For the CDR3, the DNA is TGCAGTTACCCCAGGACAGGGGGTTTCTACGAGCAGTACTTC. The encoded protein is CSYPRTGGFYEQYF.

At least ten counts were recorded for this clonotype. V is TRBV7-6 and J is TRBJ2-7, with D possibly being TRBD1 or TRBD2 (5 bases each). There are 15 residues in the CDR3. Per the germline V gene, CDR1 is SGHVS and CDR2 is FNYEAQ. With 1 base removed from V and 2 bases from J, the gap between germline ends came to 12 bases. The CDR3, as DNA: TGTGCCAGCAGCTTAGGGGACGGATGGACCTACGAGCAGTACTTC. Translating it yields CASSLGDGWTYEQYF.

Many counts were recorded for this clonotype. V is TRBV20-1 and J is TRBJ2-6; 8 bases are shared with TRBD1. Germline values: CDR1 DFQATT, CDR2 SNEGSKA (reference sequence). V was pared by 5 bases and J by 4 bases, with 16 bases of the junction left unmatched. The CDR3 covers 18 residues. Here the CDR3 DNA reads TGCAGTGCTCCGGTCCCGGGACAGGTCGTCACAGGGGCCAACGTCCTGACTTTC. Translation gives CSAPVPGQVVTGANVLTF.

The V and J genes are TRBV5-8 and TRBJ2-7; D may be TRBD2 (5 bases). The germline V gene encodes CDR1 SGHTS and CDR2 YDEGEE. The CDR3 has 13 residues. V was trimmed by 1 base and J by 2 bases, leaving 7 bases between them. CDR3 DNA: TGTGCCAGCAGCTTGCCGGGAACCTACGAGCAGTACTTC. It is translated as CASSLPGTYEQYF.